The 4 T cell receptor beta chains in this list originate from one sample, sequenced in a study of cytomegalovirus exposure and HLA in healthy donors. The PCR made use of 60 Vbeta and 13 Jbeta primers. Only in-frame clones appear in the TCRdb table, and some are missing; sequencing was by immunoSEQ multiplex PCR. The sample has approximately 300,000 clones; approximately 84% are singletons. Specimen: PBMCs. These receptor sequences come from a woman between 40 and 50 years old in good health and CMV-seropositive.

The rearrangement links TRBV27 to TRBJ2-1; TRBD2 is a possible D gene (6 bases). Trimming took 6 bases from V and 0 from J, leaving 12 bases between them. The CDR3 sequence is 15 residues long. Germline CDR1 MNHEY, CDR2 SMNVEV (reference sequence). CDR3 sequence: CASSAYGSSYNEQFF. CDR3 nucleotides: TGTGCCAGCAGCGCCTACGGGAGCTCCTACAATGAGCAGTTCTTC.

V usage is TRBV29-1 and J usage is TRBJ1-2; D unclear. V was cut by 2 bases and J by 0 bases, with 13 bases left in between. The CDR3 has 15 residues. Germline CDR1 and CDR2: SQVTM and ANQGSEA. This chain's CDR3 is CSVEYDRGSNYGYTF. In DNA, the CDR3 is TGCAGCGTTGAATATGACCGCGGGTCTAACTATGGCTACACCTTC.

The DNA for the CDR3 is TGCAGCGTTGAAGATTGGAGAACTGAAGCTTTCTTT. This codes for CSVEDWRTEAFF. V gene TRBV29-1 combines with J gene TRBJ1-1; D is unclear. This CDR3 has 12 residues. Germline CDR1 reads SQVTM; CDR2 reads ANQGSEA. V was cut by 0 bases and J by 5 bases, with 7 bases left in between. Full variable domain (missing parts from reference TRBV29-1 and TRBJ1-1): SAVISQKPSRDICQRGTSLTIQCQVDSQVTMMFWYRQQPGQSLTLIATANQGSEATYESGFVIDKFPISRPNLTFSTLTVSNMSPEDSSIYLCSVEDWRTEAFFGQGTRLTVV.

This chain links TRBV19 with TRBJ2-1, with a possible D match to TRBD2 (5 bases). The CDR3 covers 12 residues. Trimming removed 8 bases at V and 4 bases at J, with 9 bases between. Germline V CDR1 and CDR2: LNHDA, SQIVND (reference sequence). The CDR3 DNA sequence: TGTGCCAGTTCGAGGAGGTACAATGAGCAGTTCTTC. Translated: CASSRRYNEQFF.